This passage covers 17 T cell receptor beta chains from one sample sequenced in a study of identical twins (dated by TCRdb to about 2016). The receptor library was made with 5' RACE. Sequenced on an Illumina HiSeq 2000. The public reads were reprocessed in TCRdb via fastp at Q25 and MiXCR, keeping in-frame beta chains. Rows are combined by CDR3 protein, so each entry shows the most common genes and DNA. The sample table records approximately 1.8 million distinct CDR3 sequences; about 32% of these occur just once. The ten most abundant clones make up about 0.27% of the sample. Sample: cord blood. These receptors came from a newborn girl in good health.

This clonotype was detected once. J is TRBJ2-1 and V is TRBV3-1; 7 bases align to TRBD2. The CDR3 has 14 residues. V shed 5 bases, J shed 5 bases, and the junction held 6 bases outside the gene matches. The germline gives CDR1 LGHDT, CDR2 YNNKEL (reference sequence). The CDR3 DNA reads TGTGCCAGCAGCTCTCGACTAGCCCACAATGAGCAGTTCTTC. This codes for CASSSRLAHNEQFF.

The chain couples TRBV4-1 to TRBJ1-2, with D hard to call. The germline V gene encodes CDR1 MGHRA and CDR2 YSYEKL. Between the trimmed V and J ends, which lost 3 bases and 0 bases, there was a span of 14 bases. The CDR3 is 16 residues long. The CDR3 DNA sequence: TGCGCCAGCAGCCACATATTCCAGGAAGCTAACTATGGCTACACCTTC. It translates to CASSHIFQEANYGYTF.

This clonotype turned up a few times. This chain links TRBV6-1 with TRBJ2-7; 12 bases line up with TRBD2. V lost 10 bases, J lost 6 bases, and 7 bases stayed unmatched. CDR1 and CDR2 (germline): MNHNS, SASEGT. This CDR3 contains 13 residues. DNA of the CDR3: TGTGCCACAAGACTAGCGGGAGCTACCGAGCAGTACTTC. This codes for CATRLAGATEQYF.

The sample holds a few counts of this clonotype. The rearrangement joins TRBV20-1 to TRBJ2-1, with a possible D match to TRBD2 (6 bases). Germline-derived CDR1 and CDR2 are DFQATT and SNEGSKA (reference sequence). Trimming pared 1 base from V and 8 bases from J, leaving 18 bases between. The CDR3 has 15 amino acids. CDR3 region: CSARGVASEDHEQFF. CDR3 nucleotides: TGCAGTGCTAGAGGGGTGGCTAGCGAGGACCATGAGCAGTTCTTC.

This clonotype occurred once. The chain joins TRBV9 to TRBJ2-1; a possible D gene is TRBD2 (5 bases). Germline CDR1 reads SGDLS; CDR2 reads YYNGEE. The V end was cut by 0 bases, the J end by 6 bases, with 10 bases between. The CDR3 has 14 amino acids. The CDR3 spells CASSVEGACNEQFF. The CDR3 DNA is TGTGCCAGCAGCGTAGAGGGAGCATGCAATGAGCAGTTCTTC.

This clonotype was recorded many times. This chain uses TRBV28 with TRBJ2-3; D may be TRBD2 (6 bases). This CDR3 is built from 14 residues. The V and J ends lost 3 bases and 2 bases respectively, with 9 bases between them. Looked up from germline, CDR1 is MDHEN and CDR2 is SYDVKM. Here the CDR3 reads CASSFPGATDTQYF. The CDR3 region has the DNA TGTGCCAGCAGTTTTCCGGGAGCCACAGATACGCAGTATTTT.

Only a few counts were recorded for this clonotype. This chain joins TRBV20-1 and TRBJ2-3, with a tentative D call TRBD1 (6 bases). V lost 0 bases and J 3 bases, leaving 16 bases between the germline ends. This CDR3 is 16 amino acids long. Germline V CDR1 and CDR2: DFQATT, SNEGSKA (reference sequence). CDR3 DNA sequence: TGCAGTGCTAGAGAGACAGGAGCGAAGATTACAGATACGCAGTATTTT. Its protein product is CSARETGAKITDTQYF.

The chain recombines TRBV7-2 with TRBJ2-7; TRBD2 matches 11 bases. With 4 bases clipped from V and 0 bases from J, the junction kept 5 bases outside the gene matches. This CDR3 contains 16 residues. Germline V gene lookup returns CDR1 SGHTA and CDR2 FQGNSA. CDR3 DNA sequence: TGTGCCAGCAGCTGGATACTAGCGGGAGCCTCCTACGAGCAGTACTTC. It encodes CASSWILAGASYEQYF.

The chain carries TRBV7-2 and TRBJ2-2; TRBD2 aligns across 13 bases. V shed 5 bases and J 6 bases; nucleotides not matched to a gene: 9. Germline CDR1 and CDR2: SGHTA and FQGNSA. This CDR3 is 17 amino acids long. The DNA for the CDR3 is TGTGCCAGCAGCCCCGGACTAGCGGGAGTGCGGGCCGGGGAGCTGTTTTTT. This gives the protein CASSPGLAGVRAGELFF. Full variable domain (remainder filled in from reference TRBV7-2 and TRBJ2-2): GAGVSQSPSNKVTEKGKDVELRCDPISGHTALYWYRQSLGQGLEFLIYFQGNSAPDKSGLPSDRFSAERTGGSVSTLTIQRTQQEDSAVYLCASSPGLAGVRAGELFFGEGSRLTVL.

The CDR3, as DNA: TGCGCCAGCAGCCAAGATCTGGGACAGGGTACGACTGAAGCTTTCTTT. Encoded protein: CASSQDLGQGTTEAFF. This chain uses TRBV4-1 with TRBJ1-1; 9 bases line up with TRBD1. CDR1 is MGHRA, CDR2 YSYEKL, per germline. CDR3 length: 16 amino acids. V shed 0 bases, J shed 5 bases, and the junction held 7 bases outside the gene matches.

The chain joins TRBV7-2 to TRBJ2-3, with a tentative D call TRBD2 (6 bases). Trimming removed 3 bases from V and 5 bases from J, with 15 bases in between. Germline V lookup: CDR1 SGHTA, CDR2 FQGNSA. CDR3 size: 15 residues. The CDR3: CASSLRLVVGDTQYF. CDR3 bases: TGTGCCAGCAGCTTGCGACTAGTCGTCGGAGATACGCAGTATTTT. Full variable domain (missing parts from reference TRBV7-2 and TRBJ2-3): GAGVSQSPSNKVTEKGKDVELRCDPISGHTALYWYRQSLGQGLEFLIYFQGNSAPDKSGLPSDRFSAERTGGSVSTLTIQRTQQEDSAVYLCASSLRLVVGDTQYFGPGTRLTVL.

Worth noting for this clonotype: One end of the junction does not line up with germline, which may come from a read error. The rearrangement uses TRBV7-6 and TRBJ1-1; perhaps TRBD1 as D (6 bases). Germline CDR1 and CDR2: SGHVS and FNYEAQ. The CDR3 covers 15 residues. The CDR3 DNA reads TGTGCCAGCAGCTTGGACGGGGGGCGAGACACTGGAGCTTTCTTT. This encodes CASSLDGGRDTGAFF.

This clonotype occurred a few times. CDR3 coding DNA: TGTGCCAGCAGTTCTCCGGGACACGTAACTGAAGCTTTCTTT. Translating it yields CASSSPGHVTEAFF. The chain recombines TRBV27 with TRBJ1-1, with D possibly TRBD1 on 6 matching bases. Per germline, CDR1 MNHEY and CDR2 SMNVEV (reference sequence). V lost 4 bases and J lost 5, with 14 bases in between. This CDR3 is 14 amino acids long.

This clonotype was counted ten times or more. The chain recombines TRBV2 with TRBJ2-5, with D tentatively TRBD1 (6 bases). Germline assignment: CDR1 SNHLY and CDR2 FYNNEI. The CDR3 extends over 14 amino acids. The V and J ends lost 6 bases and 4 bases respectively, with 15 bases between them. The CDR3 is CASRRTGIGETQYF. CDR3 in DNA: TGTGCCAGCAGGCGAACAGGGATCGGAGAGACCCAGTACTTC.

This rearrangement joins TRBV4-2 to TRBJ1-2; 7 nucleotides agree with TRBD1. Germline CDR1 is LGHNA and CDR2 is YNFKEQ. There are 16 residues in the CDR3. V gave up 4 bases and J gave up 2 bases; unmatched junction bases: 10. The DNA for the CDR3 is TGTGCCAGCAGCCGAGACAGGGCCTCTTCCAACTATGGCTACACCTTC. This sequence encodes CASSRDRASSNYGYTF.

There are many counts of this clonotype. The rearrangement uses TRBV4-2 and TRBJ1-4; a weak D match, TRBD1 (5 bases). CDR1 LGHNA and CDR2 YNFKEQ come from the germline V gene. This CDR3 is built from 12 residues. V lost 4 bases to trimming and J lost 7 bases, with 7 bases between them. CDR3 bases: TGTGCCAGCAGCCGTAGGGGTGAAAAACTGTTTTTT. Protein sequence: CASSRRGEKLFF.

The rearrangement joins TRBV5-1 to TRBJ2-5, with D unclear. The CDR3 totals 14 residues. The ends were cut back, 0 bases at V and 2 bases at J, with 8 bases in the middle. CDR1 and CDR2 from the germline V gene are SGHRS and YFSETQ. The CDR3 DNA is TGCGCCAGCAGCTTGGAGCTACTTCAAGAGACCCAGTACTTC. Translated: CASSLELLQETQYF.